Shown below are 22 T cell receptor beta chains from a single sample sequenced in a study of blood T cell repertoires in COVID-19 (TCRdb year 2020). The library relied on the immunoSEQ multiplex PCR assay. TCRdb took over this immuneACCESS table, retaining in-frame rearrangements with V and J assigned. Such tables are incomplete; in checked studies, under half of the missing clones stem from an unresolved V gene, and the remainder is unexplained. The sample yields around 250,000 clones; under 85% were counted once. Roughly 2% of the sample rests with the top ten. Sequencing used peripheral blood. The receptors were gathered from a man between 25 and 39 years old who had recovered from COVID-19.

The V and J genes are TRBV5-1 and TRBJ1-1; 8 bases are a match to TRBD1. Germline V gives CDR1 SGHRS, CDR2 YFSETQ. V lost 2 bases to trimming and J lost 4 bases; unmatched junction nucleotides: 4. The CDR3 sequence is 14 residues long. The CDR3 reads CASSLGRGLTEAFF. In DNA form, the CDR3 reads TGCGCCAGCAGCTTAGGCAGGGGGCTCACTGAAGCTTTCTTT.

The chain uses TRBV9 and TRBJ2-5; no reliable D call. V lost 3 bases and J 3 bases, leaving 21 bases between the germline ends. The germline gives CDR1 SGDLS, CDR2 YYNGEE. The CDR3 totals 17 residues. The CDR3 DNA is TGTGCCAGCAGCGCCCCCGTCACCCGCGTCCAGGAAGAGACCCAGTACTTC. This translates into CASSAPVTRVQEETQYF.

The chain carries TRBV10-3 and TRBJ2-7, with TRBD2 matching 12 bases. Germline values: CDR1 ENHRY, CDR2 SYGVKD. The CDR3 runs 13 residues. The trim removed 8 bases at V and 4 bases at J, leaving 3 bases unmatched. The CDR3 DNA reads TGTGCCATCTCTAGCGGGGGGGCGTACGAGCAGTACGTC. Translating gives CAISSGGAYEQYV.

This clone was seen just once. The chain employs TRBV7-3 and TRBJ2-3; D may be TRBD2 (5 bases). Trimming left V 2 bases short and J 0 bases short, with 12 bases between. Germline V lookup: CDR1 SGHTA, CDR2 FQGTGA. The CDR3 extends over 16 amino acids. The CDR3 here is CASSLVLGVSTDTQYF. CDR3 sequence (DNA): TGTGCCAGCAGCTTAGTTCTCGGGGTCAGCACAGATACGCAGTATTTT.

The chain is built from TRBV18 and TRBJ1-4, with 11 bases matching TRBD1. This CDR3 region has 17 residues. V was clipped by 6 bases and J by 4 bases; unmatched bases: 10. Germline CDR1 is KGHSH and CDR2 is LQKENI. CDR3 DNA sequence: TGTGCCAGCTCGCCAAAGGACAGGGGGCGCGGTAATGAAAAACTGTTTTTT. Residues: CASSPKDRGRGNEKLFF. The entire variable domain, with the rest obtained from reference TRBV18 and TRBJ1-4, is as follows: NAGVMQNPRHLVRRRGQEARLRCSPMKGHSHVYWYRQLPEEGLKFMVYLQKENIIDESGMPKERFSAEFPKEGPSILRIQQVVRGDSAAYFCASSPKDRGRGNEKLFFGSGTQLSVL.

The chain is built from TRBV5-1 and TRBJ1-4; 9 bases line up with TRBD1. Germline trimming cut 4 bases from V and 8 bases from J; bases unmatched to any gene: 9. CDR3 length equals 15 residues. The V gene's germline CDR1 is SGHRS and CDR2 YFSETQ. The CDR3 sequence: CASSPVDRGAEKLFF. CDR3 nucleotides: TGCGCCAGCAGCCCCGTCGACAGGGGGGCGGAAAAACTGTTTTTT.

To note about this clone: An end of the junction does not agree with germline; a read error may underlie this. This rearrangement joins TRBV9 to TRBJ2-7; D may be TRBD1 (5 bases). Looked up from germline, CDR1 is SGDLS and CDR2 is YYNGEE. CDR3 length equals 15 residues. CDR3 region: CASGVGARENYEQYF. The CDR3 DNA follows: TGTGCCAGCGGCGTAGGGGCCAGAGAAAACTACGAGCAGTACTTC.

The rearrangement links TRBV5-8 to TRBJ2-3; 8 nucleotides line up with TRBD2. The CDR3 has 14 amino acids. Germline CDR1 and CDR2: SGHTS and YDEGEE. The J segment lost 4 bases and the V segment lost 3 bases, leaving 4 bases of the junction unmatched. In DNA, the CDR3 is TGTGCCAGCAGCTCGGGAGGGGCAGCAGATACGCAGTATTTT. Its translation is CASSSGGAADTQYF.

The chain couples TRBV3-1 (or the pseudogene TRBV3-2) to TRBJ1-1; no firm D call. This CDR3 is 14 amino acids long. The germline V gene has CDR1 LGHDT and CDR2 YNNKEL (reference sequence). V dropped 5 bases and J dropped 2 bases, with 12 bases sitting between them. This CDR3 reads CASSTGHLNTEAFF. The CDR3, as DNA: TGTGCCAGCAGCACGGGTCATTTAAACACTGAAGCTTTCTTT.

In its sample, this clone was seen once. This chain links TRBV7-9 with TRBJ1-3; tentatively, D is TRBD1 (6 bases). Trimming shortened V by 5 bases and J by 3 bases, and 17 bases separated the two germline ends. The CDR3 runs to 16 residues. Germline-derived CDR1 and CDR2 are SEHNR and FQNEAQ (reference sequence). In DNA form, the CDR3 reads TGTGCCAGCAGCCCATTGGGGGGGGCTGGTGGAAACACCATATATTTT. Protein: CASSPLGGAGGNTIYF.

The chain carries TRBV11-2 and TRBJ2-3; the match to TRBD2 covers 9 bases. CDR1 and CDR2 from the germline V gene are SGHAT and FQNNGV. V lost 8 bases to trimming and J lost 1 base; unmatched junction nucleotides: 4. The CDR3 has 14 residues. The CDR3 loop is CASASGVGTDTQYF. The CDR3 DNA reads TGTGCCAGCGCTAGCGGGGTAGGCACAGATACGCAGTATTTT. The complete variable domain, with remaining parts taken from reference TRBV11-2 and TRBJ2-3, reads EAGVAQSPRYKIIEKRQSVAFWCNPISGHATLYWYQQILGQGPKLLIQFQNNGVVDDSQLPKDRFSAERLKGVDSTLKIQPAKLEDSAVYLCASASGVGTDTQYFGPGTRLTVL.

This clone was observed once. The CDR3 here is CASSLGRMQGRSGANVLTF. The CDR3 nucleotides read TGTGCCAGCAGCTTAGGTCGTATGCAGGGCCGCTCTGGGGCCAACGTCCTGACTTTC. The gene calls are TRBV7-8 and TRBJ2-6; D may be TRBD1 (5 bases). The CDR3 has 19 residues. Germline V lookup: CDR1 SGHVS, CDR2 FQNEAQ. Trimming stripped 1 base from V and 0 bases from J, with 16 bases between. Looking up the rest from reference TRBV7-8 and TRBJ2-6 gives the full variable domain: GAGVSQSPRYKVAKRGQDVALRCDPISGHVSLFWYQQALGQGPEFLTYFQNEAQLDKSGLPSDRFFAERPEGSVSTLKIQRTQQEDSAVYLCASSLGRMQGRSGANVLTFGAGSRLTVL.

The chain carries TRBV6-4 and TRBJ1-5, with D maybe TRBD1 (6 bases). V was shortened by 6 bases and J by 3 bases, with 15 bases between the two germline ends. The CDR3 is 15 amino acids. Germline assignment: CDR1 MRHNA and CDR2 SNTAGT. CDR3: CASSALPGDNQPQHF. The CDR3 nucleotides are TGTGCCAGCAGCGCCCTCCCAGGGGACAATCAGCCCCAGCATTTT.

The rearrangement joins TRBV5-8 to TRBJ2-4, with D possibly TRBD2 on 5 matching bases. Germline V gives CDR1 SGHTS, CDR2 YDEGEE. The CDR3 spans 14 residues. V gave up 4 bases and J gave up 0 bases, with 8 bases separating them. The CDR3 region is CASSQRIAKNIQYF. The CDR3 bases are TGTGCCAGCAGCCAGCGGATAGCCAAAAACATTCAGTACTTC.

The chain couples TRBV3-1 (or the pseudogene TRBV3-2) to TRBJ2-3; TRBD2 matches at 8 bases. The CDR3 runs 15 residues. J gave up 2 bases and V 0 bases, and 1 base lay outside the gene matches. The V gene's germline CDR1 is LGHDT and CDR2 YNNKEL (reference sequence). The CDR3 here is CASSQDSGVTDTQYF. The CDR3 DNA reads TGTGCCAGCAGCCAAGATAGCGGGGTCACAGATACGCAGTATTTT.

CDR3 loop: CASSEFSGGGGNEQFF. In DNA form, the CDR3 reads TGTGCCAGCAGTGAGTTTAGCGGGGGGGGCGGTAATGAGCAGTTCTTC. The chain combines TRBV6-1 with TRBJ2-1; 11 bases map to TRBD2. Per the germline V gene, CDR1 is MNHNS and CDR2 is SASEGT. Trimming at V came to 3 bases and at J to 7 bases, leaving 8 bases not matched to a gene. This CDR3 is 16 amino acids long.

The V gene is TRBV11-2, the J gene TRBJ2-2, with 9 positions matching TRBD1. V lost 5 bases to trimming and J lost 4 bases; unmatched junction nucleotides: 8. The CDR3 runs 16 residues. In germline, CDR1 is SGHAT, CDR2 FQNNGV. The CDR3 DNA is TGTGCCAGCAGCCCCTGGACAGGGGCGGGCACCGGGGAGCTGTTTTTT. Its translation: CASSPWTGAGTGELFF.

The rearrangement uses TRBV5-6 and TRBJ1-1, with D possibly matching TRBD1 (6 bases). Germline V CDR1 and CDR2: SGHDT, YYEEEE. This CDR3 is built from 14 residues. Trimming removed 0 bases from V and 0 bases from J, with 6 bases in between. CDR3 sequence reads: CASSLEGVNTEAFF. CDR3 DNA: TGTGCCAGCAGCTTGGAGGGGGTGAACACTGAAGCTTTCTTT.

The chain has TRBV28 and TRBJ1-5, with TRBD1 identical over 8 bases. V gave up 4 bases and J gave up 2 bases; unmatched junction bases: 4. The CDR3 covers 15 residues. The germline gives CDR1 MDHEN, CDR2 SYDVKM. CDR3 loop: CASSSGQGGNQPQHF. CDR3 DNA: TGTGCCAGCAGTTCCGGACAGGGTGGCAATCAGCCCCAGCATTTT.

This rearrangement joins TRBV5-4 to TRBJ2-7, with 10 nucleotides matching TRBD1. In germline, CDR1 is SGHNT, CDR2 YYREEE (reference sequence). The CDR3 sequence is 15 residues long. With 3 bases clipped from V and 3 bases from J, the junction kept 6 bases outside the gene matches. CDR3: CASSSPGQGNYEQYV. The CDR3 DNA follows: TGTGCCAGCAGCTCACCGGGACAGGGGAACTACGAGCAGTACGTC.

Here the CDR3 DNA reads TGTGCCAGCAGTTCGAGCTATGGCTACACCTTC. It translates to CASSSSYGYTF. The chain carries TRBV6-5 and TRBJ1-2; D is unresolved. Trimming removed 4 bases from V and 4 bases from J, with 4 bases in between. The CDR3 is 11 amino acids. Germline values: CDR1 MNHEY, CDR2 SVGAGI.

The J gene is TRBJ2-7, the V gene TRBV5-1; TRBD1 aligns across 7 bases. This CDR3 spans 16 amino acids. With 3 bases clipped from V and 4 bases from J, the junction kept 13 bases outside the gene matches. Per germline, CDR1 SGHRS and CDR2 YFSETQ. DNA of the CDR3: TGCGCCAGCAGCTGCGACGGGACAGTTTCCTCTTACGAGCAGTACGTC. Protein: CASSCDGTVSSYEQYV.